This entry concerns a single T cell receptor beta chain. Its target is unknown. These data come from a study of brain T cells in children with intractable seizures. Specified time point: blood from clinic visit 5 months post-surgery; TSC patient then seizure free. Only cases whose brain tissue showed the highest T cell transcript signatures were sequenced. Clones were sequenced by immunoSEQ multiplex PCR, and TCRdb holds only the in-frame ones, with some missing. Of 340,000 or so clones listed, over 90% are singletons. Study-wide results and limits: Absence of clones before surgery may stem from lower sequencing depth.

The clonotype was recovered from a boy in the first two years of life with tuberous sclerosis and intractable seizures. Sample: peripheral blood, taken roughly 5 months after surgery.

DNA for the CDR3: TGTGCCAGCAGGGACGGACAGGGGAGACCCTACGAGCAGTACTTC. Encoded protein: CASRDGQGRPYEQYF. The rearrangement uses TRBV6-5 and TRBJ2-7, with TRBD1 matching 9 bases. The V segment lost 6 bases and the J segment 2 bases; nucleotides outside the gene matches: 8. Germline V lookup: CDR1 MNHEY, CDR2 SVGAGI. The CDR3 contains 15 residues.